This TCR beta chain was profiled in a study of graft-versus-host responses after intestinal transplantation. Study-level background: Recipients were given multivisceral, liver-intestinal, or isolated intestinal transplants.

Study conclusions and caveats: Recipient marrow harbored GvH clones, some of which surfaced first in ileum or blood.

From germline, CDR1 is MNHNS and CDR2 SASEGT. The CDR3 sequence is 12 residues long. Trimming removed 11 bases at V and 10 bases at J, with 15 bases between. Points on this clone: Its specificity is unknown.

TCRdb's table, derived via immunoSEQ multiplex PCR, lists solely in-frame clones and lacks some. In the table there are around 110,000 clones, approximately 90% of which are singletons. The chain is built from TRBV6-1 and TRBJ1-6; possible D gene TRBD1, 6 bases. Sequenced here: unstimulated CD4+ T cells sorted from spleen or lymph node cells, sampled before intestinal transplant. The TCR comes from a human donor who received an intestinal transplant. CDR3 nucleotides: TGTGCCGGGCAGGGGTATGAATCACCCCTCCACTTT. Its translation: CAGQGYESPLHF.